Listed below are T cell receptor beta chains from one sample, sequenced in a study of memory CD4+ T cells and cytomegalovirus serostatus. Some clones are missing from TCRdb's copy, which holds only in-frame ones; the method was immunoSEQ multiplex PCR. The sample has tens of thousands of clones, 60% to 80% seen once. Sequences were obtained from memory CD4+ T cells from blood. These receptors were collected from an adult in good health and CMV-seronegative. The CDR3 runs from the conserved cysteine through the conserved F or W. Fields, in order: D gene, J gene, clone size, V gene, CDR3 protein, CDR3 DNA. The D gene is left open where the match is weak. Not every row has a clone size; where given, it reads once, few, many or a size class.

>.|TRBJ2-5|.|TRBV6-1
CASLTSTKQETQYF
TGTGCCAGCCTAACTTCCACCAAACAAGAGACCCAGTACTTC
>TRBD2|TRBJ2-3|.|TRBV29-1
CSVSGTSGRSTDTQYF
TGCAGCGTTTCCGGGACTAGCGGCCGTAGCACAGATACGCAGTATTTT
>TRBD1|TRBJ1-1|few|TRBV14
CASRGQGAADTEAFF
TGTGCCAGCAGAGGACAGGGGGCAGCGGACACTGAAGCTTTCTTT
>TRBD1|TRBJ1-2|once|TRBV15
CATSYRQGQGYGYTF
TGTGCCACCAGCTACCGACAGGGCCAGGGGTATGGCTACACCTTC
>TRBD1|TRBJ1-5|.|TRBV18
CASSQGQVNQPQHF
TGTGCCAGCTCCCAAGGACAGGTCAATCAGCCCCAGCATTTT
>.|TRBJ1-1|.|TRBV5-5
CASKRGGVNTEAFF
TGTGCCAGCAAGAGGGGGGGTGTGAACACTGAAGCTTTCTTT
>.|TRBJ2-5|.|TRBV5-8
CASRDEAQYF
TGTGCCAGCAGGGATGAGGCCCAGTACTTC
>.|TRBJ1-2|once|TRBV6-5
CASKSYRVEEGYTF
TGTGCCAGCAAATCCTACAGGGTGGAAGAGGGCTACACCTTC
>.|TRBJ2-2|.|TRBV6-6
CASRELYNTGELFF
TGTGCCAGCAGGGAACTTTATAACACCGGGGAGCTGTTTTTT
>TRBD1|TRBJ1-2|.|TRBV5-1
CASSSTGAKGYTF
TGCGCCAGCAGCTCGACAGGGGCGAAGGGCTACACCTTC
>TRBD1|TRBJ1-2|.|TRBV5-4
CASSGTGGGYTF
TGTGCCAGCAGCGGGACAGGGGGCGGCTACACCTTC
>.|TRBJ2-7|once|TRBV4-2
CASSQDVSLGDYEQYF
TGTGCCAGCAGCCAAGATGTGAGCTTAGGTGATTACGAGCAGTACTTC
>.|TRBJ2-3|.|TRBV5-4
CASSLPIGRSSPQYF
TGTGCCAGCAGCCTCCCCATAGGTCGTTCCTCTCCGCAGTATTTT
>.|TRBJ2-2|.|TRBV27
CASSLGVLTGELFF
TGTGCCAGCAGTTTGGGGGTCCTCACCGGGGAGCTGTTTTTT
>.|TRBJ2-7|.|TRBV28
CASSPSRSYEQYF
TGTGCCAGCAGTCCCTCTCGCAGTTACGAGCAGTACTTC
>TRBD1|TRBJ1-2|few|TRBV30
CAWGTGRDGYTF
TGTGCCTGGGGGACAGGGAGGGATGGCTACACCTTC
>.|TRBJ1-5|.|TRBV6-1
CASSEVWTKGQPQHF
TGTGCCAGCAGTGAAGTTTGGACTAAAGGTCAGCCCCAGCATTTT
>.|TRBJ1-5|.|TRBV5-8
CASSSFGLNQPQHF
TGTGCCAGCAGCAGTTTTGGCCTCAATCAGCCCCAGCATTTT
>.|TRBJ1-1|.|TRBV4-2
CASSQDRKTVVNTEAFF
TGTGCCAGCAGCCAGGACCGGAAGACAGTCGTGAACACTGAAGCTTTCTTT
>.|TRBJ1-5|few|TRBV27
CASSSPTVPSNQPQHF
TGTGCCAGCAGTTCCCCGACAGTACCGTCCAATCAGCCCCAGCATTTT
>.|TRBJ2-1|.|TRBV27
CASSYSGPFYNEQFF
TGTGCCAGCAGTTACTCGGGTCCATTCTACAATGAGCAGTTCTTC
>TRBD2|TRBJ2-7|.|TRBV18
CASSPRGGTYSYEQYF
TGTGCCAGCTCACCACGGGGAGGGACTTACTCCTACGAGCAGTACTTC
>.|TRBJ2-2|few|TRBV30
CAWSYRRGKGGELFF
TGTGCCTGGAGTTACCGGAGGGGAAAAGGCGGGGAGCTGTTTTTT
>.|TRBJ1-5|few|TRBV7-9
CASSTTEGQPQHF
TGTGCCAGCAGCACGACAGAGGGGCAGCCCCAGCATTTT
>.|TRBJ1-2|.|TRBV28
CASSLQPRDTDGYTF
TGTGCCAGCAGTTTACAACCCCGGGACACTGATGGCTACACCTTC
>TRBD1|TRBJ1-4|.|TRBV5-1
CASSMGTDPNEKLFF
TGCGCCAGCAGCATGGGGACAGACCCTAATGAAAAACTGTTTTTT
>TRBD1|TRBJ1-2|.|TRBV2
CASSLRQGRGYTF
TGTGCCAGCAGCTTGAGACAGGGACGGGGCTACACCTTC
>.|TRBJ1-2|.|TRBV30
CAWRAGQTDYGYTF
TGTGCCTGGAGGGCGGGGCAGACCGACTATGGCTACACCTTC